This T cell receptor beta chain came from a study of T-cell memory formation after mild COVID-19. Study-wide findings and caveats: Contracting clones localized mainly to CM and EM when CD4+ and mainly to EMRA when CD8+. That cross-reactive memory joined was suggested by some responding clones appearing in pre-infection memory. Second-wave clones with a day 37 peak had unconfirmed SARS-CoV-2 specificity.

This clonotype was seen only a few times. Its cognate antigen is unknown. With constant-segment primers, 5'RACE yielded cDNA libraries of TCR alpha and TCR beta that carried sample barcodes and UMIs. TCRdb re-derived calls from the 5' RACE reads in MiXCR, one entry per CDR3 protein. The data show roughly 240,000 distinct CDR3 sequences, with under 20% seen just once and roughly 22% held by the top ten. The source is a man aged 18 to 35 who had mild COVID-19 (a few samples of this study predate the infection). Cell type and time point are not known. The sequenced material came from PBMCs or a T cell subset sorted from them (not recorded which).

The CDR3 loop reads CASSLAGQASPLHF. The CDR3 region has the DNA TGCGCCAGCAGCTTGGCAGGACAAGCTTCACCCCTCCACTTT. The J gene is TRBJ1-6, the V gene TRBV5-1, with a possible D match to TRBD1 (5 bases). Per germline, CDR1 SGHRS and CDR2 YFSETQ. The CDR3 totals 14 residues. Trimming cost V 0 bases and J 9 bases, with 10 bases left between them.